This is a list of T cell receptor beta chains from one sample in a study of T cells in Graves' hyperthyroidism and ophthalmopathy. TCRdb used MiXCR to reprocess the multiplex PCR reads, holding one entry per CDR3 protein. The sample contains about 740,000 distinct CDR3 sequences, 14% of which appear only once. Input material: blood. These TCRs come from a woman younger than 35 with Graves' hyperthyroidism. The CDR3 runs from the conserved cysteine through the conserved F or W. A D gene is named only where the DNA matches it firmly. Clone size is stated in some rows and not others, as once, few, many or a class when expanded.

clone size: many
J gene: TRBJ2-2
D gene: TRBD2
V gene: TRBV11-2
CDR3 protein: CASSFGTSATGELFF
CDR3 DNA: TGTGCCAGCAGCTTTGGGACTAGCGCGACCGGGGAGCTGTTTTTT

clone size: -
J gene: TRBJ2-1
D gene: -
V gene: TRBV12-3/TRBV12-4
CDR3 protein: CATEGPIYNEQFF
CDR3 DNA: TGTGCCACCGAGGGGCCGATATACAATGAGCAGTTCTTC

clone size: many
J gene: TRBJ2-7
D gene: TRBD2
V gene: TRBV6-8
CDR3 protein: CASSYGIFGRVITTYEQYF
CDR3 DNA: TGTGCCAGCAGTTACGGGATCTTCGGGAGGGTGATTACTACCTACGAGCAGTACTTC

clone size: -
J gene: TRBJ2-4
D gene: TRBD2
V gene: TRBV20-1
CDR3 protein: CSASFPGGNIQYF
CDR3 DNA: TGCAGTGCTAGTTTTCCGGGGGGGAACATTCAGTACTTC

clone size: few
J gene: TRBJ1-2
D gene: -
V gene: TRBV20-1
CDR3 protein: CSGWHPRDYGYTF
CDR3 DNA: TGCAGTGGATGGCACCCCCGGGACTATGGCTACACCTTC

clone size: many
J gene: TRBJ1-1
D gene: -
V gene: TRBV3-1
CDR3 protein: CASSQDPIGPLEAFF
CDR3 DNA: TGTGCCAGCAGCCAAGATCCTATAGGGCCTTTGGAAGCTTTCTTT

clone size: many
J gene: TRBJ2-7
D gene: TRBD1
V gene: TRBV2
CDR3 protein: CASNLAGGYEQYF
CDR3 DNA: TGTGCCAGCAATCTGGCAGGGGGTTACGAGCAGTACTTC

clone size: many
J gene: TRBJ1-2
D gene: -
V gene: TRBV2
CDR3 protein: CASSPRDSVGYTF
CDR3 DNA: TGTGCCAGCAGTCCCAGGGATTCGGTTGGCTACACCTTC

clone size: -
J gene: TRBJ1-1
D gene: TRBD1
V gene: TRBV10-3
CDR3 protein: CAISANIQGASEAFF
CDR3 DNA: TGTGCCATCAGTGCCAATATTCAGGGGGCCTCTGAAGCTTTCTTT

clone size: few
J gene: TRBJ2-7
D gene: -
V gene: TRBV2
CDR3 protein: CASSEDRLLEQYF
CDR3 DNA: TGTGCCAGCAGTGAAGACAGGTTACTGGAGCAGTACTTC

clone size: few
J gene: TRBJ1-2
D gene: -
V gene: TRBV12-3/TRBV12-4
CDR3 protein: CASSLTTGLHGYTF
CDR3 DNA: TGTGCCAGCAGTTTAACAACAGGGTTGCATGGCTACACCTTC

clone size: -
J gene: TRBJ2-7
D gene: TRBD2
V gene: TRBV7-2
CDR3 protein: CASSFKAGADEQYF
CDR3 DNA: TGTGCCAGCAGCTTTAAGGCGGGAGCCGACGAGCAGTACTTC

clone size: few
J gene: TRBJ2-5
D gene: -
V gene: TRBV9
CDR3 protein: CASSPYDIPQETQYF
CDR3 DNA: TGTGCCAGCAGCCCCTATGACATACCCCAAGAGACCCAGTACTTC

clone size: many
J gene: TRBJ2-5
D gene: TRBD2
V gene: TRBV7-9
CDR3 protein: CASSLIITSGRKETQYF
CDR3 DNA: TGTGCCAGCAGCTTAATAATAACTAGCGGGCGTAAAGAGACCCAGTACTTC

clone size: many
J gene: TRBJ2-1
D gene: -
V gene: TRBV20-1
CDR3 protein: CSAEVPSYNEQFF
CDR3 DNA: TGCAGTGCTGAGGTTCCCTCCTACAATGAGCAGTTCTTC

clone size: many
J gene: TRBJ2-3
D gene: TRBD2
V gene: TRBV9
CDR3 protein: CASSAGGGPDTQYF
CDR3 DNA: TGTGCCAGCAGCGCTGGGGGAGGGCCAGATACGCAGTATTTT

clone size: few
J gene: TRBJ2-3
D gene: -
V gene: TRBV5-1
CDR3 protein: CASSLTAPTDTQYF
CDR3 DNA: TGCGCCAGCAGCTTGACAGCCCCCACAGATACGCAGTATTTT

clone size: few
J gene: TRBJ2-4
D gene: TRBD2
V gene: TRBV3-1
CDR3 protein: CASSRLSGRAGGNIQYF
CDR3 DNA: TGTGCCAGCAGTCGCCTCAGCGGGAGGGCCGGGGGAAACATTCAGTACTTC

clone size: -
J gene: TRBJ2-2
D gene: TRBD2
V gene: TRBV7-3
CDR3 protein: CASRASGTSDTGELFF
CDR3 DNA: TGTGCCAGCAGGGCATCCGGGACTAGCGACACCGGGGAGCTGTTTTTT

clone size: -
J gene: TRBJ2-2
D gene: TRBD1
V gene: TRBV9
CDR3 protein: CASSVKTGGIGELFF
CDR3 DNA: TGTGCCAGCAGCGTAAAGACAGGGGGGATCGGGGAGCTGTTTTTT

clone size: -
J gene: TRBJ1-1
D gene: TRBD1
V gene: TRBV7-8
CDR3 protein: CASSLGGTVSPSFF
CDR3 DNA: TGTGCCAGCAGCTTAGGGGGGACAGTTTCTCCATCTTTCTTT

clone size: -
J gene: TRBJ1-2
D gene: -
V gene: TRBV28
CDR3 protein: CASSLGGGGTF
CDR3 DNA: TGTGCCAGCAGTTTGGGCGGAGGGGGCACCTTC

clone size: many
J gene: TRBJ2-7
D gene: TRBD2
V gene: TRBV2
CDR3 protein: CASSNEPGLAGSEQYF
CDR3 DNA: TGTGCCAGCAGTAACGAACCGGGACTAGCGGGAAGCGAGCAGTACTTC

clone size: many
J gene: TRBJ1-2
D gene: -
V gene: TRBV5-1
CDR3 protein: CASSLALGAGYTF
CDR3 DNA: TGCGCCAGCAGCTTGGCACTTGGGGCGGGCTACACCTTC

clone size: many
J gene: TRBJ2-7
D gene: TRBD2
V gene: TRBV27
CDR3 protein: CASSRQRGTYEQYF
CDR3 DNA: TGTGCCAGCAGTCGCCAGCGGGGGACCTACGAGCAGTACTTC

clone size: few
J gene: TRBJ2-2
D gene: TRBD1
V gene: TRBV29-1
CDR3 protein: CSVAPSGTGGVGGELFF
CDR3 DNA: TGCAGCGTCGCTCCCTCAGGGACAGGGGGAGTCGGCGGGGAGCTGTTTTTT

clone size: many
J gene: TRBJ2-7
D gene: TRBD1
V gene: TRBV5-5
CDR3 protein: CASSWTGYPYEQYF
CDR3 DNA: TGTGCCAGCAGCTGGACAGGTTACCCCTACGAGCAGTACTTC

clone size: many
J gene: TRBJ2-7
D gene: TRBD2
V gene: TRBV28
CDR3 protein: CAHVGASGSGYEQYF
CDR3 DNA: TGTGCCCACGTAGGGGCTAGCGGGAGTGGGTACGAGCAGTACTTC

clone size: many
J gene: TRBJ1-2
D gene: -
V gene: TRBV6-5
CDR3 protein: CASSYLQTGYGYTF
CDR3 DNA: TGTGCCAGCAGTTACTTGCAGACAGGCTATGGCTACACCTTC

clone size: many
J gene: TRBJ2-7
D gene: -
V gene: TRBV27
CDR3 protein: CASSSRTGPYEQYF
CDR3 DNA: TGTGCCAGCAGTTCCCGAACAGGGCCATACGAGCAGTACTTC

clone size: -
J gene: TRBJ2-3
D gene: TRBD2
V gene: TRBV6-5
CDR3 protein: CASSYGGSNTDTQYF
CDR3 DNA: TGTGCCAGCAGTTACGGCGGGAGTAACACAGATACGCAGTATTTT

clone size: many
J gene: TRBJ2-7
D gene: -
V gene: TRBV5-1
CDR3 protein: CASSLEVPPYEQYF
CDR3 DNA: TGCGCCAGCAGCTTGGAGGTACCCCCCTACGAGCAGTACTTC

clone size: few
J gene: TRBJ1-1
D gene: -
V gene: TRBV7-2
CDR3 protein: CASSQTLATEAFF
CDR3 DNA: TGTGCCAGCAGCCAGACACTAGCTACTGAAGCTTTCTTT